This T cell receptor beta chain was recorded in a study of shared clonotypes between healthy human individuals. The naive CD8 population came from CD45RO-negative cells selected for CCR7, without terminally differentiated effector memory CD45RA+ cells. The table came from immunoSEQ multiplex PCR; TCRdb's copy has only in-frame clones and leaves some out. The sample carries 800,000 or so clones, roughly 96% recorded once. Germline CDR1 is MDHEN and CDR2 is SYDVKM. This CDR3 comprises 12 residues. V was clipped by 3 bases and J by 6 bases, with 8 bases between them. V and J are TRBV28 and TRBJ1-1; maybe TRBD1 (5 bases). Sequenced sample: naive CD8+ T cells sorted from blood. This TCR was recovered from a man aged 25-45 years in good health. CDR3 nucleotides: TGTGCCAGCAGTTTCTGGGGGGCTGAAGCTTTCTTT. Translated: CASSFWGAEAFF.